Listed below are T cell receptor beta chains from one sample, sequenced in a study of T cell responses to AZD1222 COVID-19 vaccine. Libraries were prepared by immunoSEQ multiplex PCR; TCRdb keeps only in-frame clonotypes and omits some of them. Of 100,000 or so clones listed, about nine tenths are singletons. The sample was peripheral blood, taken on day 0 of AZD1222 vaccination. The receptors come from an adult in good health. Each CDR3 is given with its conserved first and last residue. Each record gives: V gene, D gene, CDR3 protein. A D gene is named only where the DNA matches it firmly.

TRBV5-5	.	CASSWVSGGYTF
TRBV7-2	.	CASSLGPTSTDTQYF
TRBV2	TRBD1	CASSEMGQGFAEAFF
TRBV14	TRBD1	CASSLHGQGKGNEQFF
TRBV9	.	CASSVRLGETQYF
TRBV5-4	TRBD2	CASSPGLAGTDTQYF
TRBV2	TRBD2	CASRSSSGGYNEQFF
TRBV5-1	TRBD1	CASSFFGRGTGAYEQYF
TRBV5-1	.	CASSLATMAFEAFF
TRBV28	.	CASSPMRGSNYGYTF